The entry below gives a single T cell receptor (beta chain) sequence along with its context. The sample comes from a study of blood T cell repertoires in COVID-19. Study information: Specimens from acute and convalescent COVID-19 originated in the United States, Italy and Spain. T cells, B-cell-depleted T cells, or PBMCs provided the cDNA or gDNA that served as material.

The authors' processing: Estimates of nucleated cell counts were drawn from the amplification of reference gene primers. TCRdb's copy holds only in-frame clones and misses some; the assay was immunoSEQ multiplex PCR. V and J calls and clone size are copied from that table; D and trimming were computed from the DNA. Of hundreds of thousands of clones in the sample, 85% were seen once. Germline CDR1 is SGHTS and CDR2 is YDEGEE. J lost 4 bases, V lost 8 bases, and 6 bases had no gene match. The CDR3 sequence is 13 residues long. The chain has TRBV5-8 and TRBJ2-5, with 9 bases fitting TRBD2. Sequenced: peripheral blood. The clonotype was recovered from a human donor in a cohort sampled during active COVID-19. As DNA, the CDR3 is TGTGCCAGTGCGGGGGGGCGATTAGAGACCCAGTACTTC. It is translated as CASAGGRLETQYF.